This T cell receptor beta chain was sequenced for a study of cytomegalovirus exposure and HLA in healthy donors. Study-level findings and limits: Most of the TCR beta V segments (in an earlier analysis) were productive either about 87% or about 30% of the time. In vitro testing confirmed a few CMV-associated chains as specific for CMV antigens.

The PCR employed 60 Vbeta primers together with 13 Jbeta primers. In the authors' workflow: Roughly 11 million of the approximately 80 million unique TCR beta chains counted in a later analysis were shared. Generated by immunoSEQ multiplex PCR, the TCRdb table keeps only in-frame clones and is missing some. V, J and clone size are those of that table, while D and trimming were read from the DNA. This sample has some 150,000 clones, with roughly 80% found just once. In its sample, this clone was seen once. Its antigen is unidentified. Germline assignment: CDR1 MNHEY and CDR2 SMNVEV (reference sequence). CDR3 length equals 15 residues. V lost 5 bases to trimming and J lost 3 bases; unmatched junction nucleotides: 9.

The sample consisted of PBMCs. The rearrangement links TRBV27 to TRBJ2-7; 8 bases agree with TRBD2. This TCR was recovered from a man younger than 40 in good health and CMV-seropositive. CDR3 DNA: TGTGCCAGCAGTACCGGGCCCGGGACTAGCTACGAGCAGTACTTC. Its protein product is CASSTGPGTSYEQYF.